This TCR beta chain came from a study of T cell responses to AZD1222 COVID-19 vaccine. Trimming left V 6 bases short and J 0 bases short, with 8 bases between. Looked up from germline, CDR1 is SQVTM and CDR2 is ANQGSEA. The CDR3 spans 12 residues. This table comes from immunoSEQ multiplex PCR, and its TCRdb copy is limited to in-frame clones, with some not included. Among more than 120,000 clones listed, just over 90% were seen once. Source: peripheral blood, taken on day 0 of AZD1222 vaccination. The chain links TRBV29-1 to TRBJ1-1; unclear D gene. This TCR derives from an adult in good health. The CDR3 here is CSVESVNTEAFF. The CDR3 DNA is TGCAGCGTCGAAAGCGTGAACACTGAAGCTTTCTTT. Looking up the rest from reference TRBV29-1 and TRBJ1-1 gives the full variable domain: SAVISQKPSRDICQRGTSLTIQCQVDSQVTMMFWYRQQPGQSLTLIATANQGSEATYESGFVIDKFPISRPNLTFSTLTVSNMSPEDSSIYLCSVESVNTEAFFGQGTRLTVV.